The entry below describes one TCR beta chain. What it binds is not known. Primers: 60 Vbeta forward and 13 Jbeta reverse. Libraries were prepared by immunoSEQ multiplex PCR; TCRdb keeps only in-frame clonotypes and omits some of them. The sample records approximately 170,000 clones, 75% to 90% being singletons. Participants comprised healthy donors of bone marrow. This record comes from a study of cytomegalovirus exposure and HLA in healthy donors. Across the whole study: HLA-typed donors were the source of about 85 million unique TCRs held in an early data release. Whole-study results and caveats: Later, an analysis found that common viral pathogens appeared to be linked with several of the most significant clusters.

CDR3 length: 14 residues. V and J are TRBV21-1 and TRBJ2-7; no check of the table's D call, TRBD1, against the DNA was made. TRBV21-1 is reported as a pseudogene. Sequences were obtained from PBMCs. The clonotype comes from a human donor in good health. CDR3 region: CASTTRDRSYEQYF. CDR3 DNA sequence: TGTGCCAGCACCACCCGGGACAGATCCTACGAGCAGTACTTC.